These 32 T cell receptor beta chains share one sample of origin, sequenced in a study of early T cells in non-severe SARS-CoV-2 infection. TCRdb re-called the 5' RACE reads through MiXCR, storing one row per CDR3 protein. The table records about 18,000 distinct CDR3 sequences, 4.5% to 6.5% of them present only once. Sequenced material: whole blood. Every receptor here comes from an adult who was a healthcare worker with PCR-confirmed SARS-CoV-2 infection or an uninfected control (not recorded which).

This clonotype was recorded at least ten times. This chain joins TRBV4-2 and TRBJ1-1; 9 bases match TRBD1. CDR1 is LGHNA and CDR2 is YNFKEQ in the germline V gene. The CDR3 runs 16 residues. V was clipped by 1 base and J by 4 bases; unmatched bases: 7. The CDR3 region has the DNA TGTGCCAGCAGCCAAGGGGGACAGGGATCGAGCACTGAAGCTTTCTTT. It yields the protein CASSQGGQGSSTEAFF.

At least ten counts were recorded for this clonotype. V is TRBV5-4 and J is TRBJ2-1; 10 bases fit TRBD1. V was clipped by 3 bases and J by 6 bases; unmatched bases: 0. CDR1 SGHNT and CDR2 YYREEE come from the germline V gene (reference sequence). The CDR3 length is 13 residues. CDR3 sequence (DNA): TGTGCCAGCAGCTGGACAGGGGGCAATGAGCAGTTCTTC. Translated: CASSWTGGNEQFF.

This clonotype was seen many times. The rearrangement uses TRBV7-9 and TRBJ2-5; TRBD2 is a possible D gene (5 bases). With 5 bases removed from V and 4 bases from J, the gap between germline ends came to 14 bases. The CDR3 totals 14 residues. Germline values: CDR1 SEHNR, CDR2 FQNEAQ (reference sequence). In nucleotides, the CDR3 is TGTGCCAGCAGCCCATCTAGCACAACAGAGACCCAGTACTTC. It is translated as CASSPSSTTETQYF.

This clonotype came up many times. The V gene is TRBV5-1, the J gene TRBJ2-7; no clear D gene. The germline CDR1 and CDR2 sequences are SGHRS and YFSETQ. Trimming shortened V by 0 bases and J by 3 bases, and 10 bases separated the two germline ends. The CDR3 extends over 14 amino acids. The CDR3 nucleotides are TGCGCCAGCAGCTTGGAGCCACGGAACTACGAGCAGTACTTC. It yields the protein CASSLEPRNYEQYF.

This clonotype came up many times. The gene calls are TRBV20-1 and TRBJ1-6; TRBD1 is a possible D gene (6 bases). The germline gives CDR1 DFQATT, CDR2 SNEGSKA (reference sequence). The length of the CDR3 is 16 residues. The V end was cut by 5 bases, the J end by 5 bases, with 19 bases between. The CDR3 region is CSASLRRGADNSPLHF. In DNA, the CDR3 is TGCAGTGCTTCTCTTAGGAGGGGGGCTGATAATTCACCCCTCCACTTT.

This clonotype was seen only a few times. This chain connects TRBV7-9 to TRBJ1-2; 8 bases are shared with TRBD1. The V segment lost 5 bases and the J segment 8 bases; nucleotides outside the gene matches: 13. The V gene's germline CDR1 is SEHNR and CDR2 FQNEAQ (reference sequence). The CDR3 is made up of 15 amino acids. The CDR3 nucleotides read TGTGCCAGCAGCCCACGGACAGGGCGCACCGGCGGCTACACCTTC. Encoded protein: CASSPRTGRTGGYTF.

This clonotype was picked up a small number of times. This chain joins TRBV3-1 and TRBJ1-4; D perhaps matches TRBD1 (5 bases). The CDR3 is made up of 16 amino acids. The V and J ends lost 2 bases and 5 bases respectively, with 15 bases between them. Germline loops: CDR1 LGHDT, CDR2 YNNKEL (reference sequence). The CDR3 region is CASSQRTRDGNEKLFF. The CDR3 bases are TGTGCCAGCAGCCAACGTACACGGGACGGAAATGAAAAACTGTTTTTT.

The table lists this clonotype with many counts. The chain combines TRBV5-1 with TRBJ1-1, with unresolved D. V lost 6 bases and J lost 1, with 10 bases in between. Germline V lookup: CDR1 SGHRS, CDR2 YFSETQ. The CDR3 is 13 residues long. For the CDR3, the DNA is TGCGCCAGCAAGGGAAGTGAGAACACTGAAGCTTTCTTT. Amino acids: CASKGSENTEAFF.

This clonotype was seen a few times. The chain couples TRBV7-9 to TRBJ1-5, with unresolved D. The CDR3 consists of 15 residues. V gave up 5 bases and J gave up 0 bases, with 11 bases separating them. Germline V gene data show CDR1 as SEHNR and CDR2 as FQNEAQ (reference sequence). This chain's CDR3 is CASSPPGNSNQPQHF. CDR3 sequence (DNA): TGTGCCAGCAGCCCCCCCGGGAATAGCAATCAGCCCCAGCATTTT.

The V gene is TRBV7-3, the J gene TRBJ2-3; possibly TRBD1 or TRBD2 for D (6 bases each). V lost 0 bases and J lost 0, with 13 bases in between. This CDR3 is built from 17 residues. The V gene's germline CDR1 is SGHTA and CDR2 FQGTGA. CDR3 loop: CASSLTGGGLSTDTQYF. The CDR3 DNA is TGTGCCAGCAGCTTAACAGGGGGAGGACTAAGCACAGATACGCAGTATTTT.

This chain links TRBV30 with TRBJ2-1, with 9 nucleotides matching TRBD2. This CDR3 comprises 13 residues. V lost 8 bases, J lost 8 bases, and 10 bases stayed unmatched. Germline values: CDR1 GTSNPN, CDR2 SVGIG (reference sequence). CDR3 residues: CARRSGRFDEQFF. Here the CDR3 DNA reads TGTGCCCGCCGGAGCGGGAGGTTCGATGAGCAGTTCTTC.

This clonotype was recorded at least ten times. This chain links TRBV6-2 or TRBV6-3 with TRBJ1-4; D ambiguous. Germline V gene lookup returns CDR1 MNHEY and CDR2 SVGEGT. The CDR3 consists of 19 residues. The V end lost 5 bases, the J end lost 6 bases, and 28 bases lay between the germline ends. The CDR3 loop is CASSRLIRAVGRNYEKLFF. DNA for the CDR3: TGTGCCAGCAGTCGTCTCATCCGGGCCGTCGGGCGTAATTATGAAAAACTGTTTTTT.

This clonotype is medium-sized. The chain carries TRBV28 and TRBJ2-7, with D maybe TRBD1 (7 bases). Trimming shortened V by 8 bases and J by 4 bases, and 12 bases separated the two germline ends. CDR3 length: 12 residues. Per the germline V gene, CDR1 is MDHEN and CDR2 is SYDVKM. CDR3: CASGRGTYEQYF. The CDR3 DNA follows: TGTGCCAGCGGCAGGGGGACTTACGAGCAGTACTTC.

This clonotype was counted between two and nine times. The chain joins TRBV11-2 to TRBJ1-1; the D gene is possibly TRBD1 (5 bases). The CDR3 is 12 amino acids. The germline gives CDR1 SGHAT, CDR2 FQNNGV. Trimming left V 8 bases short and J 5 bases short, with 12 bases between. The CDR3 DNA reads as TGTGCCAGCTCCCAGTGGGGGACTGAAGCTTTCTTT. Its protein product is CASSQWGTEAFF.

This clonotype has ten or more counts. The chain joins TRBV7-9 to TRBJ2-5; 10 nucleotides agree with TRBD1. The CDR3 runs to 14 residues. V trimming: 6 bases; J trimming: 5 bases; junction bases outside the gene matches: 6. CDR1 and CDR2 from the germline V gene are SEHNR and FQNEAQ (reference sequence). The CDR3 nucleotides read TGTGCCAGCAGTCCCGGGACAGGGGTTGAGACCCAGTACTTC. Translating it yields CASSPGTGVETQYF.

With respect to this clonotype: A read error may explain this, as a much larger clone is one base away. The chain recombines TRBV6-6 with TRBJ2-3, with 11 positions matching TRBD2. Trimming cost V 6 bases and J 4 bases; bases outside gene matches: 6. Germline assignment: CDR1 MNHNY and CDR2 SVGAGI (reference sequence). The length of the CDR3 is 15 residues. The CDR3 DNA follows: TGTGCCAGCAGCCGACTAGCGGGGAGCGCAGATACGCAGTATTTT. It encodes CASSRLAGSADTQYF.

In its sample, this clonotype was seen many times. This chain links TRBV2 with TRBJ2-7; D not certain. Trimming removed 4 bases at V and 2 bases at J, with 18 bases between. Germline-derived CDR1 and CDR2 are SNHLY and FYNNEI. The CDR3 has 16 amino acids. The CDR3 DNA sequence: TGTGCCAGCAGTGTCCCTCCCCCCCCGGCGGCCTACGAGCAGTACTTC. Translating it yields CASSVPPPPAAYEQYF. Full variable domain (remainder filled in from reference TRBV2 and TRBJ2-7): EPEVTQTPSHQVTQMGQEVILRCVPISNHLYFYWYRQILGQKVEFLVSFYNNEISEKSEIFDDQFSVERPDGSNFTLKIRSTKLEDSAMYFCASSVPPPPAAYEQYFGPGTRLTVT.

By sample fraction, this clonotype is medium-sized. The chain uses TRBV30 and TRBJ1-1; D gene ambiguous. CDR3 size: 11 residues. Per the germline V gene, CDR1 is GTSNPN and CDR2 is SVGIG (reference sequence). Trimming shortened V by 2 bases and J by 1 base, and 2 bases separated the two germline ends. CDR3 in DNA: TGTGCCTGGAGTACGAACACTGAAGCTTTCTTT. It encodes CAWSTNTEAFF.

The sample holds many counts of this clonotype. The chain uses TRBV29-1 and TRBJ2-7; D is ambiguous. The length of the CDR3 is 15 residues. V dropped 2 bases and J dropped 0 bases, with 14 bases sitting between them. CDR1 and CDR2 (germline): SQVTM, ANQGSEA. CDR3 DNA: TGCAGCGTTGAATCCCGGAAGGGCTTCTCCTACGAGCAGTACTTC. Encoded protein: CSVESRKGFSYEQYF.

As to this clonotype: Since a much larger clone is just one base distant, this may be a read error. This rearrangement joins TRBV4-2 to TRBJ2-7; D is possibly TRBD2 (6 bases). Per germline, CDR1 LGHNA and CDR2 YNFKEQ. Trimming left V 1 base short and J 8 bases short, with 18 bases between. This CDR3 is 15 amino acids long. The CDR3 nucleotides read TGTGCCAGCAGCCAAGTTAGCGGAGTTCCTGACAAGCAGTACTTC. Protein product: CASSQVSGVPDKQYF.

This clonotype has a count of ten or more. CDR3 residues: CASSLGLLNTEAFF. In DNA, the CDR3 is TGTGCCAGCAGCTTGGGACTCTTGAACACTGAAGCTTTCTTT. V is TRBV11-2 and J is TRBJ1-1, with D possibly matching TRBD1 (5 bases). The CDR3 runs to 14 residues. V dropped 3 bases and J dropped 0 bases, with 8 bases sitting between them. CDR1 and CDR2 from the germline V gene are SGHAT and FQNNGV.

The sample holds a few counts of this clonotype. This chain connects TRBV7-3 to TRBJ2-1, with TRBD2 identical over 7 bases. The ends lost 2 bases at V and 4 bases at J; junction bases unmatched: 5. This CDR3 contains 15 residues. The germline V gene encodes CDR1 SGHTA and CDR2 FQGTGA. CDR3 in DNA: TGTGCCAGCAGCTTAGGCCTAGCGGATTACAATGAGCAGTTCTTC. Protein sequence: CASSLGLADYNEQFF.

This clonotype was observed many times. The CDR3 DNA is TGTGCCAGCAGTTTAGTGAGGGGCAGGGCTGAAGCTTTCTTT. Its protein is CASSLVRGRAEAFF. The chain carries TRBV28 and TRBJ1-1; tentative D call: TRBD1 (5 bases). V was trimmed by 2 bases and J by 6 bases, leaving 13 bases between them. The germline gives CDR1 MDHEN, CDR2 SYDVKM. The CDR3 consists of 14 residues.

This clonotype was detected many times. The chain couples TRBV30 to TRBJ2-3, with unresolved D. V lost 4 bases, J lost 1 base, and 6 bases lay in between. Germline values: CDR1 GTSNPN, CDR2 SVGIG (reference sequence). CDR3 length equals 12 residues. As DNA, the CDR3 is TGTGCCTGGATGGCGGGCACAGATACGCAGTATTTT. Translation gives CAWMAGTDTQYF.

This clonotype was seen many times. The CDR3 sequence: CASSLPASETQYF. CDR3 bases: TGTGCCAGCAGTTTACCGGCTTCTGAGACCCAGTACTTC. This sequence joins TRBV28 and TRBJ2-5; D is unclear. V was cut by 2 bases and J by 5 bases, with 9 bases left in between. CDR1 and CDR2 (germline): MDHEN, SYDVKM. The length of the CDR3 is 13 residues.

This clonotype has only a few counts. This chain links TRBV20-1 with TRBJ2-3; 10 bases are a match to TRBD1. The length of the CDR3 is 15 residues. Per germline, CDR1 DFQATT and CDR2 SNEGSKA (reference sequence). The V gene end was trimmed by 3 bases and the J gene end by 2 bases; junction bases not matched to a gene: 5. CDR3 sequence: CSASPGTGDTDTQYF. The CDR3 coding sequence is TGCAGTGCTAGCCCCGGGACAGGGGACACAGATACGCAGTATTTT.

This clonotype was seen ten or more times. Here the CDR3 reads CASSSPQGLGTDTQYF. CDR3 in DNA: TGTGCCAGCAGTTCCCCCCAGGGACTCGGCACAGATACGCAGTATTTT. The chain joins TRBV12-3 or TRBV12-4 to TRBJ2-3, with D possibly TRBD2 on 6 matching bases. The V and J ends lost 4 bases and 1 base respectively, with 15 bases between them. The CDR3 has 16 residues.

This clonotype was counted many times. V and J are TRBV29-1 and TRBJ1-2, with D possibly being TRBD1 (5 bases). V was cut by 3 bases and J by 6 bases, with 5 bases left in between. Germline V gives CDR1 SQVTM, CDR2 ANQGSEA. This CDR3 has 10 amino acids. This CDR3 is CSVEGDGYTF. Written as DNA, the CDR3 is TGCAGCGTTGAGGGGGATGGCTACACCTTC.

This clonotype was counted ten times or more. The J gene is TRBJ2-3, the V gene TRBV5-6; 10 nucleotides agree with TRBD2. In germline, CDR1 is SGHDT, CDR2 YYEEEE. The V segment lost 2 bases and the J segment 0 bases; nucleotides outside the gene matches: 3. The CDR3 has 16 residues. This CDR3 reads CASSFGTSVSTDTQYF. CDR3 DNA sequence: TGTGCCAGCAGCTTCGGGACTAGCGTAAGCACAGATACGCAGTATTTT.

This clonotype rates as medium-sized. The chain recombines TRBV9 with TRBJ2-1, with 10 bases lining up with TRBD2. The CDR3 is 16 residues long. V shed 3 bases, J shed 1 base, and the junction held 4 bases outside the gene matches. Germline V gives CDR1 SGDLS, CDR2 YYNGEE. The CDR3 bases are TGTGCCAGCAGCGCCCTAGCGGGGGCTTCCTACAATGAGCAGTTCTTC. This encodes CASSALAGASYNEQFF.

This clonotype was seen many times. This chain links TRBV11-3 with TRBJ1-6, with TRBD1 as a possible D gene (5 bases). The germline V gene has CDR1 SGHNT and CDR2 YENEEA. V was cut by 5 bases and J by 7 bases, with 21 bases left in between. CDR3 length equals 17 residues. CDR3 loop: CASSPLAGVAPNSPLHF. Written as DNA, the CDR3 is TGTGCCAGCAGCCCGCTTGCGGGGGTCGCACCGAATTCACCCCTCCACTTT.

There are many counts of this clonotype. The chain employs TRBV27 and TRBJ2-1; D may be TRBD1 (5 bases). Germline V CDR1 and CDR2: MNHEY, SMNVEV (reference sequence). The CDR3 has 14 amino acids. Deletions cut 2 bases from V and 4 bases from J, with 9 bases between. This chain's CDR3 is CASSLVQGYNEQFF. Here the CDR3 DNA reads TGTGCCAGCAGTTTAGTGCAGGGATACAATGAGCAGTTCTTC.